This TCR beta chain was sequenced during a study of blood T cell repertoires in COVID-19 (dated by TCRdb to 2019 to 2021). Looking at the study overall: The collaborator samples originated in the United States, Italy and Spain and spanned the acute and convalescent phases of COVID-19. The prospective study material was composed of cDNA or gDNA derived from T cells, B-cell-depleted T cells, or PBMCs. Subjects who had been exposed to COVID-19, were actively infected with it, or had recovered from it provided the deeply sampled blood TCRbeta repertoires that made up the dataset. A freely available public database, intended as a resource for researchers studying the immune response to SARS-CoV-2, is where the repertoires were released. Samples came from the ongoing ImmuneRACE study (first 160 participants) plus 1,254 subjects from 6 global collaborators. A de-identified subject ID, COVID-19 status, age in years and sex were almost always included in the sample metadata. HLA class I and class II types, where available, came from metadata supplied by the sample provider rather than from assay-based typing.

Each collaborating institution followed its own protocols to collect whole blood in K2EDTA tubes. For TCRbeta analysis, collaborators shipped samples as frozen whole blood, isolated PBMCs, or DNA extracted from either of those sample types. The research as a whole found: How much clinical and demographic metadata was included differed by source and by participant, and the metadata was provided uncurated.

There are a few counts of this clone. The clone's antigen remains unknown. Base quality data are lacking; no much larger clone is found one base away. Germline trimming: 0 bases from V, 3 bases from J; junction bases outside gene matches: 6. The germline V gene supplies CDR1 MRHNA and CDR2 SNTAGT. The CDR3 covers 16 residues, taking in both the cysteine and the phenylalanine. Only CDR3 DNA remains: 48 bases, in frame from the first base. TCRbeta CDR3 regions were amplified from genomic DNA by means of the immunoSEQ Assay, a bias-controlled multiplex PCR. On the authors' methods: The number of nucleated cells in each sample was estimated by amplification of reference gene primers within the assay. To quantify the absolute abundance of each unique TCRbeta CDR3 rearrangement, sequence reads were collapsed and filtered. Productive Simpson clonality was computed per sample as the square root of Simpson's diversity index over productive rearrangements. TCRdb carries this immuneACCESS record with in-frame sequences only. Its versions omit some clonotypes, under half of them owing to an unresolved V gene in the studies checked, with the rest unexplained. V, J and clone size derive from that table, while D and trimming were established from the DNA sequence. Across this sample there are fewer than 400,000 clones, with roughly 86% seen only once. The ten biggest clones cover around 3% of the sample.

Input material: peripheral blood. The sequence was collected from a human donor in a cohort sampled during active COVID-19. The chain uses TRBV6-4 and TRBJ2-3; TRBD2 fits 7 bases in the junction. The sequence in DNA is TGTGCCAGCAGTGACTCATCGGGGGGAGGTACAGATACGCAGTATTTT. Translated, this is CASSDSSGGGTDTQYF.